The clone carrying this T cell receptor (beta chain) was counted many times. Its specificity is unknown. V lost 3 bases to trimming and J lost 6 bases; unmatched junction nucleotides: 9. CDR1 SGHTA and CDR2 FQGNSA come from the germline V gene. The CDR3 is made up of 15 amino acids. One entry per CDR3 protein, called by TCRdb with MiXCR from the 5' RACE reads. The sample yields some 300,000 distinct CDR3 sequences, approximately 3.8% seen once. This specimen comes from a study of T cells after yellow fever vaccination. Study findings and constraints: It was a weaker secondary response, yet one that peaked faster, at day 5 versus 15. Most clones from primary vaccination were detected again post-booster (roughly 95% CD4, roughly 90% CD8).

V usage is TRBV7-2 and J usage is TRBJ1-1; 8 bases line up with TRBD1. This specimen was PBMCs, taken on the day of the yellow fever booster vaccination. This sequence was found in a man aged 18 to 30 who received the YFV17D yellow fever vaccine. The CDR3 loop reads CASSFTRQGNSEAFF. CDR3 nucleotide sequence: TGTGCCAGCAGCTTTACGAGACAGGGGAATTCTGAAGCTTTCTTT.